These T cell receptor beta chains were read from a single sample in a study of blood T cell repertoires in COVID-19. Assay: immunoSEQ multiplex PCR; the TCRdb copy retains only in-frame clones and omits some. This sample has roughly 200,000 clones, with around 84% found just once. Sequencing used peripheral blood. All receptors derive from a woman of 80 years or more with acute or convalescent COVID-19. Both conserved end residues are part of each CDR3. The order of the fields is V gene, CDR3 protein.

>TRBV28
CASSAQGRTEAFF
>TRBV27
CASSAQGPNSPLHF
>TRBV3-1/TRBV3-2
CASSHRAGLVGDTQYF
>TRBV19
CASSIGALLAGQETQYF
>TRBV4-3
CASSQDPSLVSEQYF
>TRBV5-4
CASSVGGNTEAFF
>TRBV10-3
CAISESRGPDTQYF
>TRBV28
CASSRDGLDNEQFF
>TRBV7-9
CASSSTGTATYEQYF
>TRBV4-1
CASSPGQGWGNQPQHF
>TRBV7-9
CASGRQEGSPLHF
>TRBV5-4
CASSSTVPRYEQYF
>TRBV30
CAWSVTHRQETQYF
>TRBV5-4
CASSPAGGETQYF
>TRBV25-1
CASSAIPGLAEETQYF
>TRBV25-1
CASSERASGYYNEQFF
>TRBV7-9
CASSSSMVPSSYNEQFF
>TRBV29-1
CSVERQGMGYTF
>TRBV6-6
CASSRGRYEQYF
>TRBV5-6
CASSPVGPGYGYTF
>TRBV27
CASSLDRGTEQFF
>TRBV7-2
CASGTGDKNIQYF
>TRBV6-5
CASSPRGLGETQYF
>TRBV7-8
CASSLNARGYQETQYF
>TRBV2
CASSATGVGNEKLFF
>TRBV5-6
CASSLYDRQSNQPQHF